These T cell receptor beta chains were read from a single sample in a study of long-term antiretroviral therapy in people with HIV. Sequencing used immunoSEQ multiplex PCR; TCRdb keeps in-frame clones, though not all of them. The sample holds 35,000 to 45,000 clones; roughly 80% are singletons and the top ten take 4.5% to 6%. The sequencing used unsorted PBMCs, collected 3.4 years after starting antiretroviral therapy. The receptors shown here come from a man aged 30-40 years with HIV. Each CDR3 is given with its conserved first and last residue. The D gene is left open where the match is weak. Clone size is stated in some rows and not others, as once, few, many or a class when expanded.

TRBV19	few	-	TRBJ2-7	CASSITLSDEQYF	TGTGCCAGTAGTATTACCCTCTCGGACGAGCAGTACTTC
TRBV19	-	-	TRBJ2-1	CASSILLYNEQFF	TGTGCCAGTAGTATTTTGCTGTACAATGAGCAGTTCTTC
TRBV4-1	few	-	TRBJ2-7	CASSQAVRTYEQYF	TGCGCCAGCAGCCAAGCTGTCAGGACCTACGAGCAGTACTTC
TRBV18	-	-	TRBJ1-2	CASSPGTGNYGYTF	TGTGCCAGCTCACCAGGGACGGGGAACTATGGCTACACCTTC
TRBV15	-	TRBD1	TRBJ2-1	CATSRPDRGDYNEQFF	TGTGCCACCAGCAGACCTGACAGGGGGGATTACAATGAGCAGTTCTTC
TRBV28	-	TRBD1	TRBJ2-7	CARDSSYEQYF	TGTGCCCGGGACAGTTCCTACGAGCAGTACTTC
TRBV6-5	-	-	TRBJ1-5	CASRIGTGQPQHF	TGTGCCAGCAGAATCGGTACGGGTCAGCCCCAGCATTTT
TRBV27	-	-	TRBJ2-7	CASSPGLSYEQYF	TGTGCCAGCAGTCCGGGACTGAGCTACGAGCAGTACTTC
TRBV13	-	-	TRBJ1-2	CASSWVAEDYGYTF	TGTGCCAGCAGTTGGGTAGCGGAGGACTATGGCTACACCTTC
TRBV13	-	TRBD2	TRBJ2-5	CASSLGTSGRAVETQYF	TGTGCCAGCAGCTTAGGGACTAGCGGGAGGGCCGTGGAGACCCAGTACTTC
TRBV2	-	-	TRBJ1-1	CASRAGAALPGAF	TGTGCCAGCAGGGCCGGGGCAGCCCTACCAGGAGCCTTT
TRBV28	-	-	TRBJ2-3	CASRPKLRGTDTQYF	TGTGCCAGCAGGCCTAAGCTCCGGGGAACAGATACGCAGTATTTT
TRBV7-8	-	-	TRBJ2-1	CASRGGNEQFF	TGTGCCAGCAGGGGAGGTAATGAGCAGTTCTTC
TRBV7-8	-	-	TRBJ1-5	CASSLAWEKVSNQPQHF	TGTGCCAGCAGCTTAGCGTGGGAAAAAGTTTCCAATCAGCCCCAGCATTTT
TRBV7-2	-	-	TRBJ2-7	CASSPNPLTYEQYF	TGTGCCAGCAGCCCCAACCCATTGACCTACGAGCAGTACTTC
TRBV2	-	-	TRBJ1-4	CASTRTELEKLFF	TGTGCCAGCACTAGGACAGAGCTTGAAAAACTGTTTTTT
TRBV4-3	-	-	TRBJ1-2	CASSQGTGPFYGYTF	TGCGCCAGCAGCCAAGGTACAGGCCCCTTCTATGGCTACACCTTC
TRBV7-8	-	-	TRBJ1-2	CASSLPDNGYTF	TGTGCCAGCAGCTTACCGGACAATGGCTACACCTTC
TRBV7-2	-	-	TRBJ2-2	CASSLVQGSTGELFF	TGTGCCAGCAGCTTAGTACAGGGTTCCACCGGGGAGCTGTTTTTT
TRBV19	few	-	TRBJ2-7	CASSIGHPYEQYF	TGTGCCAGTAGTATAGGACACCCGTACGAGCAGTACTTC